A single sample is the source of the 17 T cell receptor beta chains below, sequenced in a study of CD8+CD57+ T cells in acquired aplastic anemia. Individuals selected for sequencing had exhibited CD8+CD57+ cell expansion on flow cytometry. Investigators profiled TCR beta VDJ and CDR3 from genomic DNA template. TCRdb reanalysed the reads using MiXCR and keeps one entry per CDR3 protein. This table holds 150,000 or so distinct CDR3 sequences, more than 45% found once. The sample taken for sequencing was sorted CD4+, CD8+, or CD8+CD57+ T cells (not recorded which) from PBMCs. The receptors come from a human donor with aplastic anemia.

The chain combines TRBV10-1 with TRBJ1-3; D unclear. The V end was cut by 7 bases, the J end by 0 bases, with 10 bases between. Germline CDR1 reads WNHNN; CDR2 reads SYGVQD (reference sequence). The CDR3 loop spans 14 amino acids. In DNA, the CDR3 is TGCGCCAGCAAGAGGACTGCCTCTGGAAACACCATATATTTT. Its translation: CASKRTASGNTIYF.

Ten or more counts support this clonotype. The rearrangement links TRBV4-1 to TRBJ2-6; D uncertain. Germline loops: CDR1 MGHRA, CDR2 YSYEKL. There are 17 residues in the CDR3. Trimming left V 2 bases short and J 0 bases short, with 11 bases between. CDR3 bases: TGCGCCAGCAGCCAATATGTGGGCCGCTCTGGGGCCAACGTCCTGACTTTC. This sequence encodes CASSQYVGRSGANVLTF.

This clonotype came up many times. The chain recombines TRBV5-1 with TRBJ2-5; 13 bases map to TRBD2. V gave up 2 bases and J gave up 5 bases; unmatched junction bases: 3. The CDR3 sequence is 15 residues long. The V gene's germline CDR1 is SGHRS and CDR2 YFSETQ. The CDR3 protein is CASSLMTSGGETQYF. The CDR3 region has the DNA TGCGCCAGCAGCTTAATGACTAGCGGGGGGGAGACCCAGTACTTC.

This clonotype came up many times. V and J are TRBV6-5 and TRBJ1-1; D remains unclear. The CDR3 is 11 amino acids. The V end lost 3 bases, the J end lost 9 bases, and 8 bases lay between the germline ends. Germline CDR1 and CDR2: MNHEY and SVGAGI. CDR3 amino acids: CASSYSGKAFF. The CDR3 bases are TGTGCCAGCAGTTATTCGGGTAAAGCTTTCTTT.

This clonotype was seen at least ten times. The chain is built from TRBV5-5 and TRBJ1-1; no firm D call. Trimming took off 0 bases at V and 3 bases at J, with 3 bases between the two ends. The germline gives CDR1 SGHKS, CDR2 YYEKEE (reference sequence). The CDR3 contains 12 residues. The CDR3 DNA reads TGTGCCAGCAGCTTGGGGGACACTGAAGCTTTCTTT. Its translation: CASSLGDTEAFF.

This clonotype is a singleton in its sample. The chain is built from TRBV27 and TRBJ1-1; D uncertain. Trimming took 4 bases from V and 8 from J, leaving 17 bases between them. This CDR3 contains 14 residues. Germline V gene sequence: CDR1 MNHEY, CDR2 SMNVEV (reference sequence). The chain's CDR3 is CASSSGGSALEAFF. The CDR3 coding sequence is TGTGCCAGCAGTTCCGGCGGTTCCGCACTCGAAGCTTTCTTT.

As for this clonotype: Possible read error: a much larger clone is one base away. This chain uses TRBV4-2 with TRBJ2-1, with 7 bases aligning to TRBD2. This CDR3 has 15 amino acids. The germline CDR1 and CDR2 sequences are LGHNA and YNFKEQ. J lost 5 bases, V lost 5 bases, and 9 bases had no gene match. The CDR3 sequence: CASSIRRAGNNEQFF. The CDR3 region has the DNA TGTGCCAGCAGCATAAGACGAGCGGGGAACAATGAGCAGTTCTTC.

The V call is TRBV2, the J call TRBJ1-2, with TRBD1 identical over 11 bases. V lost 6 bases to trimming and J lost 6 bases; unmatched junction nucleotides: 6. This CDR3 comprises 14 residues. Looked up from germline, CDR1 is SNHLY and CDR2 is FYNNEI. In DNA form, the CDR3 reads TGTGCCAGCAGCCCGGACAGGGGGCAGGATGGCTACACCTTC. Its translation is CASSPDRGQDGYTF.

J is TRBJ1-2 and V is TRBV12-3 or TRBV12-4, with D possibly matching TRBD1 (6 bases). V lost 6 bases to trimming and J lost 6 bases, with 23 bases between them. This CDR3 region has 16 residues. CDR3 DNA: TGTGCCAGCAGCCTGGGGGGGGGGCAGGGCTTGGATGGCTACACCTTC. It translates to CASSLGGGQGLDGYTF.

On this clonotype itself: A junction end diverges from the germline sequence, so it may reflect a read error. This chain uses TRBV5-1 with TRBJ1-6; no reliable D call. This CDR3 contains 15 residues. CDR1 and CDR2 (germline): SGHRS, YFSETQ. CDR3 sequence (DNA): TGCGCCAGCGGCTTGTTGCGGGGTTCTAATTCACCCCTCCACTTT. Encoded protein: CASGLLRGSNSPLHF.

CDR3 sequence: CASSLGPGTEQYF. CDR3 in DNA: TGTGCCAGCAGCTTAGGCCCCGGGACCGAGCAGTACTTC. The chain joins TRBV7-2 to TRBJ2-7; either TRBD1 or TRBD2 may supply D (5 bases each). The germline CDR1 and CDR2 sequences are SGHTA and FQGNSA. This CDR3 spans 13 amino acids. The V and J ends lost 1 base and 6 bases respectively, with 10 bases between them. The full variable domain, completed using reference TRBV7-2 and TRBJ2-7, is GAGVSQSPSNKVTEKGKDVELRCDPISGHTALYWYRQSLGQGLEFLIYFQGNSAPDKSGLPSDRFSAERTGGSVSTLTIQRTQQEDSAVYLCASSLGPGTEQYFGPGTRLTVT.

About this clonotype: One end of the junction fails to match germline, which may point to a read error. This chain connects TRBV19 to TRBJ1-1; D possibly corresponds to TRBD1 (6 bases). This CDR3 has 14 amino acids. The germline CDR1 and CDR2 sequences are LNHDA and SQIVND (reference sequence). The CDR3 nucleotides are TGTGCCAGTAGTTACAGGGACCAGAACACTGAAGCTCTCTTT. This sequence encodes CASSYRDQNTEALF.

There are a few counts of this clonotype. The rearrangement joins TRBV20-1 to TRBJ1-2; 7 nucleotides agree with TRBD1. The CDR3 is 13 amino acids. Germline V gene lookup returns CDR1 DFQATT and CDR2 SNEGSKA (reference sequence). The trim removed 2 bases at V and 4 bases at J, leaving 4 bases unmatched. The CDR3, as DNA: TGCAGTGCTAGAACAGGGGTGGGCTATGGCTACACCTTC. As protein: CSARTGVGYGYTF.

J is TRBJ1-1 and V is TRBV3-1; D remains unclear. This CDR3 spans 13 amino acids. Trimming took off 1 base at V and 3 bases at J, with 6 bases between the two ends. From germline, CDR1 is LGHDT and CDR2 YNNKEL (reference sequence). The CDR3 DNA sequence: TGTGCCAGCAGCCAAGGTTGGTACACTGAAGCTTTCTTT. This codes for CASSQGWYTEAFF.

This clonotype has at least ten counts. The CDR3 DNA is TGCAGTGCCGGGGGGCAGGCGGGGGAGACCCAGTACTTC. This translates into CSAGGQAGETQYF. The rearrangement links TRBV20-1 to TRBJ2-5, with D tentatively TRBD2 (7 bases). With 6 bases removed from V and 5 bases from J, the gap between germline ends came to 16 bases. This CDR3 region has 13 residues. Germline-derived CDR1 and CDR2 are DFQATT and SNEGSKA (reference sequence).

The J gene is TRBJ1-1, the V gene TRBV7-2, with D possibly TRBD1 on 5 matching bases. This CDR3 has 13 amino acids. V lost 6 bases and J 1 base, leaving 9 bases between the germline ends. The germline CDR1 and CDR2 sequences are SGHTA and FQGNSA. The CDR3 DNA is TGTGCCAGCAGAGCGGGGACGAACACTGAAGCTTTCTTT. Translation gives CASRAGTNTEAFF.

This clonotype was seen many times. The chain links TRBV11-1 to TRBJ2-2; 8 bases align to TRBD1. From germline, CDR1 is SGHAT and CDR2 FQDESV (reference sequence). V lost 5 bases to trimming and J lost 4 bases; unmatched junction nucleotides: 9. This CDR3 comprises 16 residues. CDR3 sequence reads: CASSRRGQAGTGELFF. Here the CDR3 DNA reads TGTGCCAGCAGCCGCAGGGGGCAAGCGGGCACCGGGGAGCTGTTTTTT.